A single sample gave rise to the 12 T cell receptor beta chains below, sequenced in a study of T cell responses to AZD1222 COVID-19 vaccine (dated by TCRdb to 2020 to 2023). Libraries came from the immunoSEQ multiplex PCR assay. The source is immuneACCESS, and TCRdb retained only in-frame sequences with V and J called. Part of the clones is not carried over; for the studies checked, unresolved V genes explain less than half of this, and the remainder is unexplained. This sample lists 100,000 to 150,000 clones; over 75% were detected once. Of the sample, roughly 10% is held by the ten largest clones. This specimen's time point label, interpreted: baseline before first vaccination. The sample in question was peripheral blood, obtained on day 0 of AZD1222 vaccination. The receptors were sampled from an adult in good health.

This chain connects TRBV5-5 to TRBJ1-4; D not certain. The length of the CDR3 is 14 residues. Trimming took 2 bases from V and 5 from J, leaving 10 bases between them. Per germline, CDR1 SGHKS and CDR2 YYEKEE (reference sequence). In nucleotides, the CDR3 is TGTGCCAGCAGCTTTAGGTTGCCAAATGAAAAACTGTTTTTT. Translation: CASSFRLPNEKLFF.

The chain is built from TRBV4-2 and TRBJ2-7; 8 positions match TRBD2. The V gene's germline CDR1 is LGHNA and CDR2 YNFKEQ. V was clipped by 1 base and J by 2 bases; unmatched bases: 7. The CDR3 consists of 16 residues. Here the CDR3 reads CASSQVTAGGPYEQYF. The CDR3 bases are TGTGCCAGCAGCCAAGTGACCGCGGGAGGACCCTACGAGCAGTACTTC.

This clone has only a few counts. V and J are TRBV3-1 (or the pseudogene TRBV3-2) and TRBJ1-4; possible D gene TRBD1, 6 bases. This CDR3 is built from 14 residues. CDR1 is LGHDT, CDR2 YNNKEL, per germline (reference sequence). Trimming took 0 bases from V and 8 from J, leaving 10 bases between them. The CDR3 nucleotides are TGTGCCAGCAGCCAAGATACAGGGAACGAAAAACTGTTTTTT. Translating it yields CASSQDTGNEKLFF.

The genes are TRBV5-6 and TRBJ2-7; D uncertain. V lost 0 bases to trimming and J lost 0 bases, with 4 bases between them. This CDR3 is 13 amino acids long. Looked up from germline, CDR1 is SGHDT and CDR2 is YYEEEE. The CDR3 region is CASSLVDSYEQYF. The CDR3 bases are TGTGCCAGCAGCTTGGTTGACTCCTACGAGCAGTACTTC.

The chain couples TRBV10-3 to TRBJ2-2; TRBD2 agrees at 12 bases. Trimming removed 2 bases from V and 7 bases from J; junction bases left unmatched: 2. The germline CDR1 and CDR2 sequences are ENHRY and SYGVKD. This CDR3 has 15 amino acids. As DNA, the CDR3 is TGTGCCATCAGTGAGGGGGGACTAGCGGGCGGGGAGCTGTTTTTT. Amino acid sequence: CAISEGGLAGGELFF.

The chain links TRBV7-2 to TRBJ2-7, with D tentatively TRBD1 (5 bases). The V end was cut by 5 bases, the J end by 2 bases, with 16 bases between. From germline, CDR1 is SGHTA and CDR2 FQGNSA. The CDR3 is 15 amino acids. CDR3 DNA sequence: TGTGCCAGCAGCCCACCCCGGACACCACCCTACGAGCAGTACTTC. This encodes CASSPPRTPPYEQYF.

V gene TRBV13 combines with J gene TRBJ2-1, with a possible D match to TRBD2 (6 bases). The V and J ends lost 6 bases and 5 bases respectively, with 11 bases between them. CDR1 is PRHDT and CDR2 is FYEKMQ in the germline V gene (reference sequence). The CDR3 is 13 amino acids. The DNA of the CDR3 is TGTGCCAGCAGTTCGGGGGTGGACAATGAGCAGTTCTTC. Protein: CASSSGVDNEQFF. Full variable domain (remainder filled in from reference TRBV13 and TRBJ2-1): AAGVIQSPRHLIKEKRETATLKCYPIPRHDTVYWYQQGPGQDPQFLISFYEKMQSDKGSIPDRFSAQQFSDYHSELNMSSLELGDSALYFCASSSGVDNEQFFGPGTRLTVL.

The V and J genes are TRBV7-3 and TRBJ1-5; possibly TRBD1 for D (5 bases). The CDR3 has 9 amino acids. Trimming removed 10 bases at V and 9 bases at J, with 7 bases between. CDR1 is SGHTA, CDR2 FQGTGA, per germline. The CDR3 protein is CANQGPQHF. CDR3 in DNA: TGTGCCAACCAGGGGCCCCAGCATTTT.

J is TRBJ2-3 and V is TRBV9; the D is unclear. The CDR3 runs 12 residues. V was cut by 3 bases and J by 5 bases, with 7 bases left in between. The germline V gene has CDR1 SGDLS and CDR2 YYNGEE. The CDR3 loop reads CASSARGDTQYF. Here the CDR3 DNA reads TGTGCCAGCAGCGCGCGAGGAGATACGCAGTATTTT.

This chain joins TRBV2 and TRBJ1-2; TRBD1 aligns across 7 bases. J lost 4 bases, V lost 9 bases, and 8 bases had no gene match. Looked up from germline, CDR1 is SNHLY and CDR2 is FYNNEI. This CDR3 region has 13 residues. The DNA for the CDR3 is TGTGCCAGTACCTCAGGGGGAGGCTATGGCTACACCTTC. Encoded protein: CASTSGGGYGYTF.

This clone has more than one count but fewer than ten. J is TRBJ1-3 and V is TRBV20-1, with D unclear. CDR3 length equals 11 residues. Germline CDR1 DFQATT, CDR2 SNEGSKA (reference sequence). Trimming removed 4 bases at V and 4 bases at J, with 5 bases between. The chain's CDR3 is CSATYGNTIYF. The CDR3 bases are TGCAGTGCTACCTACGGAAACACCATATATTTT.

The sample holds one count of this clone. The chain uses TRBV2 and TRBJ2-2; the match to TRBD2 covers 14 bases. J was trimmed by 6 bases and V by 6 bases; bases with no gene match: 15. The CDR3 covers 19 residues. Germline V gene lookup returns CDR1 SNHLY and CDR2 FYNNEI. The CDR3 DNA sequence: TGTGCCAGCAGGGCCCCACCCGGACTAGCGGGGGGCAGGGCCGGGGAGCTGTTTTTT. Translating it yields CASRAPPGLAGGRAGELFF.